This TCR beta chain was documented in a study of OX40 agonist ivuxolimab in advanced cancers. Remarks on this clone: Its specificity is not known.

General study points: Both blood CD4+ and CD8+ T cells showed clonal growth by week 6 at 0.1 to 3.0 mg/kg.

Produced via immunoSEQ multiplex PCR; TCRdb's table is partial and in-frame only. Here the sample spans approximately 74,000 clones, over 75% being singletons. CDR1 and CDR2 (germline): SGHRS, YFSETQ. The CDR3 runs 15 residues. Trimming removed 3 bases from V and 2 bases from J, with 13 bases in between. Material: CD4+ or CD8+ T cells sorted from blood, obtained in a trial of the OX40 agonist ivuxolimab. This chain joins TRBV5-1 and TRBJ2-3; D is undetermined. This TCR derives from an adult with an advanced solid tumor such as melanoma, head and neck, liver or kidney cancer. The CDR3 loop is CASSSYRELTDTQYF. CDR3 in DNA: TGCGCCAGCAGCTCGTACAGAGAACTCACAGATACGCAGTATTTT.